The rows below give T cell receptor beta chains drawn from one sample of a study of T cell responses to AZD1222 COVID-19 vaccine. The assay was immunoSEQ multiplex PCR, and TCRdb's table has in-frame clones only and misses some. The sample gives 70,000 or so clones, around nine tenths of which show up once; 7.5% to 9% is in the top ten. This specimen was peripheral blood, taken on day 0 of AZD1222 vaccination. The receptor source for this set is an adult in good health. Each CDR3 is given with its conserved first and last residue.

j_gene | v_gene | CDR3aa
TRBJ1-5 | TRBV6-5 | CASTPRGRNQPQHF
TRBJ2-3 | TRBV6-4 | CASSDTGQGVDTQYF
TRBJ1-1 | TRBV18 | CASSLGTGSEAFF
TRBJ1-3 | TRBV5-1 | CASSLGAAWGNTIYF
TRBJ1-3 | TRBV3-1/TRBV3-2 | CASSQDTGFSGNTIYF
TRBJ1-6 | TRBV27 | CASSSGGNSPLHF
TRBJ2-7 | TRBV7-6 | CASSHLLAGAPYEQYF
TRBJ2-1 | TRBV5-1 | CASSLARGNEQFF
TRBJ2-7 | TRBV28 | CASSLPLAGLNYEQYF
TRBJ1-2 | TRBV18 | CASSPTTDNLYGYTF
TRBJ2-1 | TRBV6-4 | CASSPSLVLDEQFF
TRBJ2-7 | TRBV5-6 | CASSLRHEQYF
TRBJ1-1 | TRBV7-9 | CASSLVSRRFSNTEAFF
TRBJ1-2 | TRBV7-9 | CASSLGQSNYGYTF
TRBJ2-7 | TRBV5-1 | CASSLDKANRGAYEQYF
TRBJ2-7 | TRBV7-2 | CASSFGTGRVYEQYF
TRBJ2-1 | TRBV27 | CASSFSGSASYNEQFF
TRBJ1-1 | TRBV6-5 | CASSWDRRGNTEAFF
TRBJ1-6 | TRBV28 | CASSPIGQGDSPLHF
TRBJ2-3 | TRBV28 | CATRVSTDTQYF
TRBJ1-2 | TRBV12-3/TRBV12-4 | CASSTTYYGYTF
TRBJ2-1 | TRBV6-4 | CASSEEGDASGNEQFF
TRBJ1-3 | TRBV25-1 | CASSEGQPGNTIYF
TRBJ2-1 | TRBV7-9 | CASSQHDSNEQFF
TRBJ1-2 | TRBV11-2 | CASSSPTGGLGYTF
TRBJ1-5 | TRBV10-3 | CAISRQALREPQHF
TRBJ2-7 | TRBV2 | CASSGGRLSYEQYF
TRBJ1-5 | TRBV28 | CASTPLLAGSNQPQHF
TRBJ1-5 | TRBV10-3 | CAISELFRTVSNQPQHF
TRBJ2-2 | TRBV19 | CASKDRAVTGELFF
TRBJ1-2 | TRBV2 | CASIRGRGRGDYGYTF
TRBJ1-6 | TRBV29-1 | CSVRKERDSPLHF
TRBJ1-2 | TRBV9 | CASSVGGSYGYTF
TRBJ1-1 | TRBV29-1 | CSVERQLGTEAFF
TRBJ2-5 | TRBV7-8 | CASSLAKETQYF
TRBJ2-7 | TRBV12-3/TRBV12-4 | CASSYGQGRYF
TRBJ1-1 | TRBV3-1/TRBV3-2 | CASSAGANTEAFF
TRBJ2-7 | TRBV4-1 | CASSQDPGTSGTYEQYF
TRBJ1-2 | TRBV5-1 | CASSFLDYGYTF
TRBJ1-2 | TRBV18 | CASSPPSRVNSYTF
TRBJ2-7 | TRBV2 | CASSLTGGPYEQYF
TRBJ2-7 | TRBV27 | CASKGGGPYEQYF
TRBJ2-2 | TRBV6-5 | CASSLGNTGELFF
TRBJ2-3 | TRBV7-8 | CASSSQIAGGLFSTDTQYF
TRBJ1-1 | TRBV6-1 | CASSEADRPGTEAFF
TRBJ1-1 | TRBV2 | CASSPDRMNTEAFF
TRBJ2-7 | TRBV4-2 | CASSRGEGPSGSPLEQYF
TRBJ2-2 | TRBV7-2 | CASSLSREVGELFF
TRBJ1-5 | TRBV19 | CASKPHSNQPQHF
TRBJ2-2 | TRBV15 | CATSTQREVNGELFF
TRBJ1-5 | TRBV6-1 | CASSERQLNQPQHF
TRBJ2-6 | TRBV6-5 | CASTGSLIRANVLTF
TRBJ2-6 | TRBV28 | CASRDREGSGANVLTF
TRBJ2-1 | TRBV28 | CASSPGLGKQFF
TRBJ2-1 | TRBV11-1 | CASSWDRVTNEQFF
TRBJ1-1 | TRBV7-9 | CASSPGSGAGGAFF
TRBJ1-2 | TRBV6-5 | CASSSGSGDYGYTF
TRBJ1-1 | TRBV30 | CAWTDGMGTEAFF
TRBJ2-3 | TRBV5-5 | CASRQDPGQGASDTQYF
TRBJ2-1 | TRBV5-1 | CASSPQARYNEQFF